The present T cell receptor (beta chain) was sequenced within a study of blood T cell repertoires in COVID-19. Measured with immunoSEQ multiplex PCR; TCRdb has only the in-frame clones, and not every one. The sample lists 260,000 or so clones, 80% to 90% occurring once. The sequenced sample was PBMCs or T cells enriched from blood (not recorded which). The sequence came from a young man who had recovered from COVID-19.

The DNA of the CDR3 is TGTGCCTGGAGTCAGGACAGGGGACATCAGCCCCAGCATTTT. Translating gives CAWSQDRGHQPQHF. V is TRBV30 and J is TRBJ1-5; the match to TRBD1 covers 9 bases. Germline assignment: CDR1 GTSNPN and CDR2 SVGIG (reference sequence). Trimming cost V 2 bases and J 5 bases; bases outside gene matches: 4. The CDR3 is made up of 14 amino acids.